The sample holds a few counts of the clone carrying this T cell receptor (beta chain). TCRdb ran MiXCR on the 5' RACE reads and lists one entry per CDR3 protein. The table records 35,000 to 55,000 distinct CDR3 sequences, approximately 15% of them present only once. The source of the sample is a study of spatial heterogeneity in lung cancer. Documented time point: sample taken at primary tumor resection. This sequence originates from a male donor with early-stage non-small cell lung cancer. This sample comprised PBMCs, obtained at surgery.

The CDR3 loop reads CSVLGEEGKVSYEQYF. CDR3 coding DNA: TGCAGCGTTCTGGGCGAGGAGGGTAAAGTTAGCTACGAGCAGTACTTC. The chain recombines TRBV29-1 with TRBJ2-7, with D possibly matching TRBD2 (6 bases). Deletions cut 5 bases from V and 3 bases from J, with 23 bases between. The germline V gene has CDR1 SQVTM and CDR2 ANQGSEA. The CDR3 totals 16 residues.